Sequencing of this T cell receptor (beta chain) was carried out in a study of T-cell reconstitution after alpha-beta-depleted transplantation in children. This sample's TCRbeta library carried unique molecular identifier barcodes. MiXCR, applied by TCRdb to the PCR reads, yields one record per CDR3 protein. The table lists around 450,000 distinct CDR3 sequences, 15% to 20% of them singletons. The J segment lost 5 bases and the V segment lost 3 bases, leaving 5 bases of the junction unmatched. The CDR3 length is 14 residues. CDR1 and CDR2 from the germline V gene are MGHDK and SYGVNS. The TCR comes from a boy younger than two who had a stem cell transplant for Wiskott-Aldrich syndrome, so the T cells may come from the graft donor. The sequences come from PBMCs, mostly from graft donor cells, collected 360 days after TCRalphabeta/CD19-depleted stem cell transplant. The chain combines TRBV25-1 with TRBJ2-7; 9 bases line up with TRBD1. The CDR3 loop reads CASSDSDRGDEQYF. The CDR3 region has the DNA TGTGCCAGCAGTGACTCCGACAGGGGGGACGAGCAGTACTTC.